The clone carrying this T cell receptor beta chain was recorded a few times. Germline CDR1 is SGHTA and CDR2 is FQGNSA. The CDR3 covers 15 residues. Trimming cost V 4 bases and J 2 bases, with 11 bases left between them. Amplified regions were TCR beta CDR3 sequences from RNA transcripts. The study used the HTBI primer set for a first-round RT-PCR of the TCR CDR3. TCRdb reprocessed the multiplex PCR reads via MiXCR and lists one record per CDR3 protein. The sample has 300,000 to 500,000 distinct CDR3 sequences, around 15% seen once. The sample is drawn from a study of T cells in Graves' hyperthyroidism and ophthalmopathy.

The genes are TRBV7-2 and TRBJ2-2, with D tentatively TRBD2 (5 bases). Sequenced material: blood. The receptor comes from a man between 50 and 59 years old with Graves' ophthalmopathy. The CDR3 loop is CASSSAAANTGELFF. Written as DNA, the CDR3 is TGTGCCAGCAGCTCCGCAGCGGCTAACACCGGGGAGCTGTTTTTT.